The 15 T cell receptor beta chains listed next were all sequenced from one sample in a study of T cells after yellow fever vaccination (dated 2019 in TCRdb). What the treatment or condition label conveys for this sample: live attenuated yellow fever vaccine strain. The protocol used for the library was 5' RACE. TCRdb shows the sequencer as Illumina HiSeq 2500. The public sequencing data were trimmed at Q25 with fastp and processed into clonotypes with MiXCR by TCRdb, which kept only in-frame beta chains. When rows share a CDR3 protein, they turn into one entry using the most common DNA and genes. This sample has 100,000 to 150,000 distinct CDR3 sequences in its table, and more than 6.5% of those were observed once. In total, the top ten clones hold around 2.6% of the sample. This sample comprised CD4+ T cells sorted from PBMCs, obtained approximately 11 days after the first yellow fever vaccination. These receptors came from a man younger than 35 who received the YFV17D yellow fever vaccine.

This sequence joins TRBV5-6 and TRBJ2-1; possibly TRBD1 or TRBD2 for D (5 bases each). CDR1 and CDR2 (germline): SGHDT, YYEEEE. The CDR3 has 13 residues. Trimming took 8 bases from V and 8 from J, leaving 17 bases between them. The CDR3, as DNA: TGTGCCAGGGGCCCCGGGGACCGCTATGAGCAGTTCTTC. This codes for CARGPGDRYEQFF. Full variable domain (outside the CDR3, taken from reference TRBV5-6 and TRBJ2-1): DAGVTQSPTHLIKTRGQQVTLRCSPKSGHDTVSWYQQALGQGPQFIFQYYEEEERQRGNFPDRFSGHQFPNYSSELNVNALLLGDSALYLCARGPGDRYEQFFGPGTRLTVL.

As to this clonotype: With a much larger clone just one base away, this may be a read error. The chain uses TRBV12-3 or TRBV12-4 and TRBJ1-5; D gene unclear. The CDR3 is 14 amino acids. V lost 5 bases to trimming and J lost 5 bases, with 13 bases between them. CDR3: CASSVMGFDQPQHF. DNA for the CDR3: TGTGCCAGCAGTGTAATGGGGTTCGATCAGCCCCAGCATTTT.

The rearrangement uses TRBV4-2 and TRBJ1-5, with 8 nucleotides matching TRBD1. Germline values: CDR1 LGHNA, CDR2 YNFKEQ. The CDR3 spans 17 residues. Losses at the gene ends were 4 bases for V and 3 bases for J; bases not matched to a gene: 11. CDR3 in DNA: TGTGCCAGCAGCCCTCAGCCCAGGGGGCCGGTCAATCAGCCCCAGCATTTT. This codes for CASSPQPRGPVNQPQHF.

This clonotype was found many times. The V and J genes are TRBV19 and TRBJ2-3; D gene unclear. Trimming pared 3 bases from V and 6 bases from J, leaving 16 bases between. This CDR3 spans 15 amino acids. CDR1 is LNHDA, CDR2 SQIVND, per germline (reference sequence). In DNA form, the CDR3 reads TGTGCCAGTAGTATCTCTTTAGAACCTTCGGATACGCAGTATTTT. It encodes CASSISLEPSDTQYF. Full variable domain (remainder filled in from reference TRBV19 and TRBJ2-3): DGGITQSPKYLFRKEGQNVTLSCEQNLNHDAMYWYRQDPGQGLRLIYYSQIVNDFQKGDIAEGYSVSREKKESFPLTVTSAQKNPTAFYLCASSISLEPSDTQYFGPGTRLTVL.

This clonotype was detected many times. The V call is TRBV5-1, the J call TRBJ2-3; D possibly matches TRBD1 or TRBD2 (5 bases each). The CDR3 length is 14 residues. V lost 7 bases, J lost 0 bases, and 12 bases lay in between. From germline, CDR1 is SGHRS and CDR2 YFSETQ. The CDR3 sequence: CASAPGTSTDTQYF. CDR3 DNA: TGCGCCAGCGCCCCCGGGACGAGCACAGATACGCAGTATTTT.

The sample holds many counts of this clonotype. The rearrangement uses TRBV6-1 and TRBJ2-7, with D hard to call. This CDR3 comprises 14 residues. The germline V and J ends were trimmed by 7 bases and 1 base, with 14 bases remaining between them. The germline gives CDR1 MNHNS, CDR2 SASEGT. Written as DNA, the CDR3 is TGTGCCAGCAACGATTACCCACGATCCTACGAGCAGTACGTC. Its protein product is CASNDYPRSYEQYV.

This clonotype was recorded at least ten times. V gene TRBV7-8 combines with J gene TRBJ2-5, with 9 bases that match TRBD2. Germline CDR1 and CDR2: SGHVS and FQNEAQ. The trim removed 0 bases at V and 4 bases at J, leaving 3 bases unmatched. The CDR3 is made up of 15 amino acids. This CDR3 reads CASSLALAGIETQYF. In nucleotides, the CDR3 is TGTGCCAGCAGCTTAGCGCTAGCGGGAATAGAGACCCAGTACTTC.

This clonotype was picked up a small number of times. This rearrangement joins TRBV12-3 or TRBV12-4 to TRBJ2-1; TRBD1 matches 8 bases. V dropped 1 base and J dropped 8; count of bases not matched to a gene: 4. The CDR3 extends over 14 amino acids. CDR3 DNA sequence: TGTGCCAGCAGTTTAGGGGCAGGGGGCTATGAGCAGTTCTTC. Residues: CASSLGAGGYEQFF.

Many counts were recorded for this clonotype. The CDR3 DNA reads as TGTGCCAGCAGCTTTGGCTTAGCGGGGGGCACCCCGGGAATAGAGCAGTTCTTC. It is translated as CASSFGLAGGTPGIEQFF. This sequence joins TRBV7-6 and TRBJ2-1; the match to TRBD2 covers 10 bases. The germline V gene has CDR1 SGHVS and CDR2 FNYEAQ. The CDR3 is 18 residues long. The ends lost 3 bases at V and 10 bases at J; junction bases unmatched: 18.

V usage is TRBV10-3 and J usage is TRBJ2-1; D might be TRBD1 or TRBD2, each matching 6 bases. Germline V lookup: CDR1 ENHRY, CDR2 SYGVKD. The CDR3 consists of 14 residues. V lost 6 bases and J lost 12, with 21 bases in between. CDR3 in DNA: TGTGCCATCAGCCGGGACTCGGGGGCAAGGGGGCAGTTCTTC. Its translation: CAISRDSGARGQFF.

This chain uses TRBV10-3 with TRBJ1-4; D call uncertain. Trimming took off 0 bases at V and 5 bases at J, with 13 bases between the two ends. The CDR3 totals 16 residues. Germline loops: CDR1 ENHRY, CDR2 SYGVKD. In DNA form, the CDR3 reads TGTGCCATCAGTGAGTCGGGCAGTTGGACGAATGAAAAACTGTTTTTT. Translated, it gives CAISESGSWTNEKLFF.

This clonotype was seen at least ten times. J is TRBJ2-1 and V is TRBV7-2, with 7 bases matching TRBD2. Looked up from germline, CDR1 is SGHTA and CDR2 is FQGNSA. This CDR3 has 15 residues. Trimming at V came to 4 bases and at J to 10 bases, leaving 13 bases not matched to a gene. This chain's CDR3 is CASSWDYQSRGEQFF. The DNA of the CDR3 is TGTGCCAGCAGCTGGGACTACCAGAGCCGGGGGGAGCAGTTCTTC.

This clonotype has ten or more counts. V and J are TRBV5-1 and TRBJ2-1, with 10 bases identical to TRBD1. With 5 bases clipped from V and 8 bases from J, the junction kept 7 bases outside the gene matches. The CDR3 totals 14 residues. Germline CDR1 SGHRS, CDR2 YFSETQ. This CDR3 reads CASRSGTGAHEQFF. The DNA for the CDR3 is TGCGCCAGCAGATCCGGGACAGGGGCCCATGAGCAGTTCTTC.

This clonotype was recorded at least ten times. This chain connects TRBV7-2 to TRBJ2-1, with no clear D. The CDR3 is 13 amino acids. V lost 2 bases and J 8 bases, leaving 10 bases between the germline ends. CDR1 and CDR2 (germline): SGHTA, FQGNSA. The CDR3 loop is CASSLTPVDEQFF. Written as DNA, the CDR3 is TGTGCCAGCAGCTTAACCCCGGTGGATGAGCAGTTCTTC.

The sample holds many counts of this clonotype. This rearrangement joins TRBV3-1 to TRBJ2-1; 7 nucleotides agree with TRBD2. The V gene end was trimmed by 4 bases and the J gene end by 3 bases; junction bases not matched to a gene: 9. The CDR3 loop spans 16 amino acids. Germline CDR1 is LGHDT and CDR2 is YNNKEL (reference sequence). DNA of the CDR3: TGTGCCAGCAGCCTATACTTAGCGGGCGACTACAATGAGCAGTTCTTC. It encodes CASSLYLAGDYNEQFF.